Reported below is one T cell receptor beta chain. The antigen remains unidentified. 5'-RACE, quantitative and with molecular barcodes, yielded the TCR beta libraries. TCRdb analysed the 5' RACE reads with MiXCR anew, one entry per CDR3 protein. The table includes around 250,000 distinct CDR3 sequences, roughly 32% detected once. The data are from a study of CD8 T cells in ankylosing spondylitis. Findings and limits, study-wide: With a CD8+ phenotype, disease-linked clones were relatively rare in peripheral blood. A TCR beta motif of 7 to 9 highly homologous variants seemed to mark ankylosing spondylitis blood.

Germline V gene data show CDR1 as LGHDT and CDR2 as YNNKEL (reference sequence). V lost 4 bases to trimming and J lost 12 bases; unmatched junction nucleotides: 4. The CDR3 contains 12 residues. This sequence originates from a male donor with ankylosing spondylitis or in good health (not recorded which). Input material: blood, either unsorted or a sorted T cell fraction (not recorded which). V and J are TRBV3-1 and TRBJ2-1, with 9 bases matching TRBD2. This CDR3 is CASSRRTSVQFF. The CDR3 bases are TGTGCCAGCAGCCGCCGGACTAGCGTGCAGTTCTTC.